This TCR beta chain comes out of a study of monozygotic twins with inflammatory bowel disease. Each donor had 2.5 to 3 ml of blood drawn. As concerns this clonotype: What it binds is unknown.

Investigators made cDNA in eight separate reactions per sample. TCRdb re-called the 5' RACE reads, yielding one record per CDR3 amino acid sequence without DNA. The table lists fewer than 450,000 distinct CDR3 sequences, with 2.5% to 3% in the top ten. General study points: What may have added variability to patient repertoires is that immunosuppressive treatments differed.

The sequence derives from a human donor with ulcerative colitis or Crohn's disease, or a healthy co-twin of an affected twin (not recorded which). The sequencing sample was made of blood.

CDR3: CATRPGRKTDTQYF. This chain connects TRBV24-1 to TRBJ2-3; TCRdb picks TRBD1, but there is no DNA to check that call. The CDR3 is 14 amino acids. Germline V gene lookup returns CDR1 KGHDR and CDR2 SFDVKD.